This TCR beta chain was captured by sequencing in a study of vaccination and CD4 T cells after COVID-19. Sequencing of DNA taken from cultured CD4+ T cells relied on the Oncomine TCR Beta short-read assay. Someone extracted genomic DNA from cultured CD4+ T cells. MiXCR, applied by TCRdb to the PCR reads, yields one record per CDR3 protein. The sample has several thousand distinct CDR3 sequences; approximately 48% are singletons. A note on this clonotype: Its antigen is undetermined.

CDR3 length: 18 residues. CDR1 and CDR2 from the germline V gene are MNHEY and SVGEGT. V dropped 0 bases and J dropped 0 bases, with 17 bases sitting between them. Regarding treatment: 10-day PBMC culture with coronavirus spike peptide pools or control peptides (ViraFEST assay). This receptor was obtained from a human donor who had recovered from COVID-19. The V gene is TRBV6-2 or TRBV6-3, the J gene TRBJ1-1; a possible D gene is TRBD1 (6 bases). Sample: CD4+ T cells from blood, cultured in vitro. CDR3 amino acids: CASSYSTRGRGMNTEAFF. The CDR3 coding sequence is TGTGCCAGCAGTTACTCGACTCGGGGTAGGGGGATGAACACTGAAGCTTTCTTT.